The 7 T cell receptor beta chains in this list originate from one sample, sequenced in a study of OX40 agonist ivuxolimab in advanced cancers. Generated by immunoSEQ multiplex PCR, the TCRdb table keeps only in-frame clones and is missing some. The sample records tens of thousands of clones, 80% to 90% being singletons. The material was CD4+ or CD8+ T cells sorted from blood, obtained in a trial of the OX40 agonist ivuxolimab. Receptors originate from an adult with an advanced solid tumor such as melanoma, head and neck, liver or kidney cancer.

The chain couples TRBV9 to TRBJ1-5, with 9 bases lining up with TRBD1. V shed 3 bases and J 7 bases; nucleotides not matched to a gene: 2. This CDR3 region has 13 residues. Germline V gives CDR1 SGDLS, CDR2 YYNGEE. In DNA form, the CDR3 reads TGTGCCAGCAGCGGGACAGGGGACCAGCCCCAGCATTTT. As protein: CASSGTGDQPQHF.

This clone was seen once. The chain links TRBV7-2 to TRBJ1-1, with D perhaps TRBD1 (6 bases). With 2 bases removed from V and 5 bases from J, the gap between germline ends came to 9 bases. The CDR3 loop spans 13 amino acids. In germline, CDR1 is SGHTA, CDR2 FQGNSA. This CDR3 reads CASSLPGATEAFF. The CDR3 DNA follows: TGTGCCAGCAGCTTACCGGGGGCGACTGAAGCTTTCTTT. The whole variable domain, remainder taken from reference TRBV7-2 and TRBJ1-1, is GAGVSQSPSNKVTEKGKDVELRCDPISGHTALYWYRQSLGQGLEFLIYFQGNSAPDKSGLPSDRFSAERTGGSVSTLTIQRTQQEDSAVYLCASSLPGATEAFFGQGTRLTVV.

This clone was seen just once. The chain employs TRBV5-3 and TRBJ1-5, with D maybe TRBD1 (5 bases). TRBV5-3 is classed as an ORF, of uncertain function. This CDR3 spans 16 amino acids. The V and J ends lost 4 bases and 3 bases respectively, with 17 bases between them. CDR3 protein: CARSVGPRGDNQPQHF. The DNA of the CDR3 is TGTGCCAGAAGCGTGGGACCTCGCGGGGACAATCAGCCCCAGCATTTT.

The CDR3 spells CAWSDSGLGRGEAFF. In DNA form, the CDR3 reads TGTGCCTGGAGTGACTCGGGACTAGGGAGGGGCGAAGCTTTCTTT. This chain connects TRBV30 to TRBJ1-1; maybe TRBD1 (5 bases). V was clipped by 1 base and J by 8 bases, with 20 bases between them. Germline V gene lookup returns CDR1 GTSNPN and CDR2 SVGIG (reference sequence). There are 15 residues in the CDR3. Full variable domain (rest looked up from reference TRBV30 and TRBJ1-1): SQTIHQWPATLVQPVGSPLSLECTVEGTSNPNLYWYRQAAGRGLQLLFYSVGIGQISSEVPQNLSASRPQDRQFILSSKKLLLSDSGFYLCAWSDSGLGRGEAFFGQGTRLTVV.

The table lists this clone with a few counts. The chain links TRBV2 to TRBJ2-2; D remains unclear. The ends were cut back, 4 bases at V and 2 bases at J, with 8 bases in the middle. Germline V gene lookup returns CDR1 SNHLY and CDR2 FYNNEI. This CDR3 is built from 14 residues. The CDR3 protein is CASSVLDNTGELFF. The CDR3 coding sequence is TGTGCCAGCAGTGTATTGGACAACACCGGGGAGCTGTTTTTT.

For this clone: One junction end does not reproduce the germline sequence, and a read error may be involved. The chain uses TRBV20-1 and TRBJ1-2, with D possibly matching TRBD1 (5 bases). This CDR3 is built from 9 residues. Germline CDR1 is DFQATT and CDR2 is SNEGSKA (reference sequence). This CDR3 reads CSADPSQGF. CDR3 coding DNA: TGCAGTGCGGACCCTTCCCAGGGCTTC.

The chain carries TRBV5-1 and TRBJ2-2; D is undetermined. The germline gives CDR1 SGHRS, CDR2 YFSETQ. The CDR3 is 12 residues long. V lost 5 bases and J lost 0, with 2 bases in between. The CDR3 nucleotides are TGCGCCAGCAGTCCGAACACCGGGGAGCTGTTTTTT. Protein sequence: CASSPNTGELFF.